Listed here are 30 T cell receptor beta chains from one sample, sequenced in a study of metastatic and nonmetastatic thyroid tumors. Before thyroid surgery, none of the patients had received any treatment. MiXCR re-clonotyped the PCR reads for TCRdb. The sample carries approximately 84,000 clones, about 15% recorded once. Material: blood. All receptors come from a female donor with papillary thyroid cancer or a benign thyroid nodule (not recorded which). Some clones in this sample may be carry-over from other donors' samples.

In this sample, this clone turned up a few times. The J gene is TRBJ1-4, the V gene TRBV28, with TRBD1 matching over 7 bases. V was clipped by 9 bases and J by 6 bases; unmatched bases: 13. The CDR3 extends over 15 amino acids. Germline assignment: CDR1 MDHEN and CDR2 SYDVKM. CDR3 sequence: CASSLVSRGHEKLFF. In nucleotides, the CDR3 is TGTGCCAGTAGTCTAGTGTCAAGGGGGCATGAAAAACTGTTTTTT. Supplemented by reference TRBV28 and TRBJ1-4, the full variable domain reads DVKVTQSSRYLVKRTGEKVFLECVQDMDHENMFWYRQDPGLGLRLIYFSYDVKMKEKGDIPEGYSVSREKKERFSLILESASTNQTSMYLCASSLVSRGHEKLFFGSGTQLSVL.

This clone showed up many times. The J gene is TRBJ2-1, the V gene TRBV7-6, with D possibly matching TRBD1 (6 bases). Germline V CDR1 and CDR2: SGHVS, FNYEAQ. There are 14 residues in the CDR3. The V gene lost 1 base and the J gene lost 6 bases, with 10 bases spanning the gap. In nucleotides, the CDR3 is TGTGCCAGCAGCTTAGGACAGGCTATCAATGAGCAGTTCTTC. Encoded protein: CASSLGQAINEQFF.

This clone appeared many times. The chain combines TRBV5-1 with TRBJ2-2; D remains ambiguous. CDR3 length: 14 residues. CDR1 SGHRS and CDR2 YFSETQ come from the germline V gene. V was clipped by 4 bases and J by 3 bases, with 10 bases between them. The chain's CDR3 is CASSAYTDTGELFF. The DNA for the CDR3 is TGCGCCAGCAGCGCCTACACCGACACCGGGGAGCTGTTTTTT. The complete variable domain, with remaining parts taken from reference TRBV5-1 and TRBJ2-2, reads KAGVTQTPRYLIKTRGQQVTLSCSPISGHRSVSWYQQTPGQGLQFLFEYFSETQRNKGNFPGRFSGRQFSNSRSEMNVSTLELGDSALYLCASSAYTDTGELFFGEGSRLTVL.

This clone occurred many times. For the CDR3, the DNA is TGTGCCAGTGGGAGGGGACTAGTCTACAATGAGCAGTTCTTC. This encodes CASGRGLVYNEQFF. The chain joins TRBV6-1 to TRBJ2-1; 8 nucleotides match TRBD2. The CDR3 is 14 amino acids. V shed 9 bases and J 3 bases; nucleotides not matched to a gene: 7. Germline V gene data show CDR1 as MNHNS and CDR2 as SASEGT.

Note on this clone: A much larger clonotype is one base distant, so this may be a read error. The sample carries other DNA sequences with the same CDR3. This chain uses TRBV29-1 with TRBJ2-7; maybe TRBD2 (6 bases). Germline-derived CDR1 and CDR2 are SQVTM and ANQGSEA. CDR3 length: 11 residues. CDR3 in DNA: TGCAGCGTTGGGGACTCCTATGAGCAGTACTTC. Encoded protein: CSVGDSYEQYF.

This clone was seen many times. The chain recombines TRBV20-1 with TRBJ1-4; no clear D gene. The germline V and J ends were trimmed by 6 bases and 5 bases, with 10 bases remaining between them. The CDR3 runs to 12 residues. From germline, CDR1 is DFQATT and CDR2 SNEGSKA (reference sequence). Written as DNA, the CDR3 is TGCAGTGCCCGAGTCCTAAATGAAAAACTGTTTTTT. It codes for CSARVLNEKLFF.

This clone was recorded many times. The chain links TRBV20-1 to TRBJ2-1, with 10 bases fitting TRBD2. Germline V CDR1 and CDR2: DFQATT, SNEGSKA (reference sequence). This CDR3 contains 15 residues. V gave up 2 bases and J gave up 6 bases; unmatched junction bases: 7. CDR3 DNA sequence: TGCAGTGCTAGAAACGTAGCGGGGGGCATCAATGAGCAGTTCTTC. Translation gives CSARNVAGGINEQFF.

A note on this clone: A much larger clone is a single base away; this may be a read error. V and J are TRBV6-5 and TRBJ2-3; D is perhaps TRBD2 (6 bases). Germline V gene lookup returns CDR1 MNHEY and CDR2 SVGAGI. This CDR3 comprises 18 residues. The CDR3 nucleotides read TGTGCCAGCAGCCTCGGCGCCGTGCTAGCGAGAAGCACAAATACGCAGTATTTT. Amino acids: CASSLGAVLARSTNTQYF.

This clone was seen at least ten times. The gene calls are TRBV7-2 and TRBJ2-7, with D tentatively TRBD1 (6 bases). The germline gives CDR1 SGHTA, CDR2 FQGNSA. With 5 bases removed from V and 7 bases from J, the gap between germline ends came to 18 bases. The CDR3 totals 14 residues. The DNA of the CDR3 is TGTGCCAGCAGCCTAGGTTCAGGGGCGGAAGAGCAGTACTTC. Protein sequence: CASSLGSGAEEQYF.

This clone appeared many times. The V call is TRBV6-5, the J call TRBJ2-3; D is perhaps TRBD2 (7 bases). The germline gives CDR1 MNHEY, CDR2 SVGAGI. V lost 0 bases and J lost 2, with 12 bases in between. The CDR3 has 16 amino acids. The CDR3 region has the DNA TGTGCCAGCAGTTACTCGACCGGGGGGCTCACAGATACGCAGTATTTT. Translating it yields CASSYSTGGLTDTQYF.

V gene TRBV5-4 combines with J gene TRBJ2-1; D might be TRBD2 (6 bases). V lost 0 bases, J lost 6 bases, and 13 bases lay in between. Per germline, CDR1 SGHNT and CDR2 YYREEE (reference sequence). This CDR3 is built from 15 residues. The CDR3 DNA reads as TGTGCCAGCAGCTTGGGAGGAGGGACGATCAATGAGCAGTTCTTC. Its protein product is CASSLGGGTINEQFF.

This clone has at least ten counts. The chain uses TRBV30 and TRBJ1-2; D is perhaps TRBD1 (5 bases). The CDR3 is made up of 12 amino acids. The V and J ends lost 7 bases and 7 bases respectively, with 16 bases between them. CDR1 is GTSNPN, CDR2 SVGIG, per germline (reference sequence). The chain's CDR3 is CAYNRGFSGYTF. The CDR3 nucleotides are TGTGCCTATAATAGGGGCTTTAGTGGCTACACCTTC.

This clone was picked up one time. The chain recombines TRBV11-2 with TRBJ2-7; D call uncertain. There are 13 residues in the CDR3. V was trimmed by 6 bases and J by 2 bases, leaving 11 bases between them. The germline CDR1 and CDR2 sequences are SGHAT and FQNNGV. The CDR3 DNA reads TGTGCCAGCAGGGGGTACCGAACCTACGAGCAGTACTTC. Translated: CASRGYRTYEQYF.

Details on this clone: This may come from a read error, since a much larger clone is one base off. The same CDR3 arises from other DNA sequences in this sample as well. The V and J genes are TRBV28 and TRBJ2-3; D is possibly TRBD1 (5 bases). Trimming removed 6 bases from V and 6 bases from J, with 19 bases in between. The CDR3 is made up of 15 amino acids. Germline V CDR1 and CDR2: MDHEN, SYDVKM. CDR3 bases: TGTGCCAGCAGACGCCTCCAAAATCAGGGTGATACGCAGTATTTT. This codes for CASRRLQNQGDTQYF.

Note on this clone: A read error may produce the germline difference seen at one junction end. CDR3 coding DNA: TGCGCCAACAGCTTGTGTGGCAGAAGTGAAGCTTTCTTT. Encoded protein: CANSLCGRSEAFF. The chain links TRBV5-1 to TRBJ1-1; no definite D call. CDR1 is SGHRS and CDR2 is YFSETQ in the germline V gene. CDR3 size: 13 residues.

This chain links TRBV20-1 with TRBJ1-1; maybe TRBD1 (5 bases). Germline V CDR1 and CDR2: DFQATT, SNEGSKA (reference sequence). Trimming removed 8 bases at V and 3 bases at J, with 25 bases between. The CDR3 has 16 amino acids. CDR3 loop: CSPLGGTGWGDTEAFF. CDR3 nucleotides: TGCAGTCCCCTCGGCGGCACAGGTTGGGGGGACACTGAAGCTTTCTTT.

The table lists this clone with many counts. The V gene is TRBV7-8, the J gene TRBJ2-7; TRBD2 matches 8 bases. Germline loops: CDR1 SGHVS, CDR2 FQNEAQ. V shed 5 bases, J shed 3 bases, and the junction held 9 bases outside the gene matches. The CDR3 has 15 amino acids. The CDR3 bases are TGTGCCAGCAGCCCCGCCGGGGGGGGAATCTACGAGCAGTACTTC. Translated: CASSPAGGGIYEQYF.

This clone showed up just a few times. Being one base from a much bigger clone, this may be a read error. DNA for the CDR3: TGTGCCACCAGCAGAGTGGCGGGAAGAGGAGGCTACGAGCGGCACTTC. As protein: CATSRVAGRGGYERHF. V and J are TRBV15 and TRBJ2-7, with D possibly being TRBD2 (6 bases). The CDR3 contains 16 residues. Germline assignment: CDR1 LNHNV and CDR2 YYDKDF (reference sequence). The full variable domain, with the rest looked up from reference TRBV15 and TRBJ2-7, is DAMVIQNPRYQVTQFGKPVTLSCSQTLNHNVMYWYQQKSSQAPKLLFHYYDKDFNNEADTPDNFQSRRPNTSFCFLDIRSPGLGDTAMYLCATSRVAGRGGYERHFGPGTRLTVT.

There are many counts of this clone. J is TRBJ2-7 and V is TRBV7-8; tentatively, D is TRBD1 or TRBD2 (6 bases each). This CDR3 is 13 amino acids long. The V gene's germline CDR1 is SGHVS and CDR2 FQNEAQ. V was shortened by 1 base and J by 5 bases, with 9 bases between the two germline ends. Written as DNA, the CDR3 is TGTGCCAGCAGCTTAGATGGGGGGCACGAGCAGTACTTC. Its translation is CASSLDGGHEQYF.

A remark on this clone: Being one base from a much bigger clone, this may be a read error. CDR3 sequence (DNA): TGCGCCAGCAGCCTGAGTGATGACTCGCAGTTCTTC. Translation: CASSLSDDSQFF. The chain employs TRBV5-1 and TRBJ2-1; D unresolved. Germline CDR1 is SGHRS and CDR2 is YFSETQ. V was clipped by 4 bases and J by 12 bases, with 14 bases between them. The CDR3 has 12 residues. The full variable domain, with the rest looked up from reference TRBV5-1 and TRBJ2-1, is KAGVTQTPRYLIKTRGQQVTLSCSPISGHRSVSWYQQTPGQGLQFLFEYFSETQRNKGNFPGRFSGRQFSNSRSEMNVSTLELGDSALYLCASSLSDDSQFFGPGTRLTVL.

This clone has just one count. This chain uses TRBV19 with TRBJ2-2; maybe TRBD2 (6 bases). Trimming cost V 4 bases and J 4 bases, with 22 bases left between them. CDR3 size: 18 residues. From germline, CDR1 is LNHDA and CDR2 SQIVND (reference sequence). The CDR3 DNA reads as TGTGCCAGTAGTACTCATACGACTAGAGCCTATGGCACCGGGGAGCTGTTTTTT. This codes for CASSTHTTRAYGTGELFF.

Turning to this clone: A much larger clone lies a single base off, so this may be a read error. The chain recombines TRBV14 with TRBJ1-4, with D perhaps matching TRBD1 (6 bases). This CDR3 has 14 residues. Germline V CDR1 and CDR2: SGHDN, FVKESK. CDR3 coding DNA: TGTGCCAGCAGGCCGGGGGCGCGCAATGAAAAAATGTTTTTT. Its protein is CASRPGARNEKMFF.

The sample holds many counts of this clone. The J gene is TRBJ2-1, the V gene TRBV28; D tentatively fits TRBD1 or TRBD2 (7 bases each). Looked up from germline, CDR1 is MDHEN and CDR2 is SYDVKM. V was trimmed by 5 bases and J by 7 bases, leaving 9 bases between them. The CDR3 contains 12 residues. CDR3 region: CASSQGGNEQFF. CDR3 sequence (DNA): TGTGCCAGCAGTCAGGGGGGGAATGAGCAGTTCTTC.

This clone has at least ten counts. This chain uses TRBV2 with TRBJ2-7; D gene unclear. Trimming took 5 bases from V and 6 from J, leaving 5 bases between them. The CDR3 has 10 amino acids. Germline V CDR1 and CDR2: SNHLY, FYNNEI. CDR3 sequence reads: CASSKGEQYF. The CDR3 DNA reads TGTGCCAGCAGTAAAGGCGAGCAGTACTTC.

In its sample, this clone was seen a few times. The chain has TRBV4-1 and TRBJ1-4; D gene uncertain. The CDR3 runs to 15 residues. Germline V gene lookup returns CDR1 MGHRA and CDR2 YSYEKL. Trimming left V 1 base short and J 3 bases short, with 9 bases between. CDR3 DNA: TGCGCCAGCAGCCAAGGGCAGCAACCTAATGAAAAACTGTTTTTT. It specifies CASSQGQQPNEKLFF.

The CDR3 loop is CASSNPGHNYNEQFF. The CDR3 DNA sequence: TGTGCCAGCAGTAATCCGGGACACAATTACAATGAGCAGTTCTTC. The V call is TRBV6-1, the J call TRBJ2-1; possibly TRBD1 for D (6 bases). Trimming cost V 5 bases and J 4 bases, with 15 bases left between them. Germline V gene data show CDR1 as MNHNS and CDR2 as SASEGT. CDR3 length: 15 residues.

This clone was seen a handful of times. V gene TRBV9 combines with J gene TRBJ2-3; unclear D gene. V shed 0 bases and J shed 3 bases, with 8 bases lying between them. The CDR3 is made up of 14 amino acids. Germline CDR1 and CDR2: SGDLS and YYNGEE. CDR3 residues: CASSVERKTDTQYF. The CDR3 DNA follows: TGTGCCAGCAGCGTAGAACGTAAGACAGATACGCAGTATTTT.

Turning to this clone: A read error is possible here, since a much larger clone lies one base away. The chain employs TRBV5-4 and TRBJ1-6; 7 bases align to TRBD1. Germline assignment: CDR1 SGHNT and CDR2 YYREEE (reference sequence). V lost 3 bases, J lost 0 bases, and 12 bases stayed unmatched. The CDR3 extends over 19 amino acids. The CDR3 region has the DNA TGTGCCAGCAGCTCGGGCCACAGGGGCTCGGGCTCCTATAATTCACCCCTCCACTTT. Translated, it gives CASSSGHRGSGSYNSPLHF.

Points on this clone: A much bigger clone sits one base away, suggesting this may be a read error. The CDR3 is CASSHPRGAGGYLGTEAFF. The DNA of the CDR3 is TGCGCCAGCAGCCACCCCAGGGGTGCAGGGGGTTATCTGGGCACTGAAGCTTTCTTT. The V and J genes are TRBV4-1 and TRBJ1-1; 7 nucleotides match TRBD1. The CDR3 is 19 amino acids. CDR1 and CDR2 from the germline V gene are MGHRA and YSYEKL. The V and J ends lost 3 bases and 4 bases, in that order; junction bases with no gene match: 20.

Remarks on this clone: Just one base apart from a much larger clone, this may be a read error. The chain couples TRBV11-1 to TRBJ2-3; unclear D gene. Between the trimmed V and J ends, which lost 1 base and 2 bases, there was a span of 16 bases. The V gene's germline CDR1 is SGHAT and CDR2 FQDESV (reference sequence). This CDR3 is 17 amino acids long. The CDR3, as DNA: TGTGCCAGCAGCTTAGTAGGGCACCACGTTTCCACAGATACGCAGTATTTT. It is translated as CASSLVGHHVSTDTQYF.